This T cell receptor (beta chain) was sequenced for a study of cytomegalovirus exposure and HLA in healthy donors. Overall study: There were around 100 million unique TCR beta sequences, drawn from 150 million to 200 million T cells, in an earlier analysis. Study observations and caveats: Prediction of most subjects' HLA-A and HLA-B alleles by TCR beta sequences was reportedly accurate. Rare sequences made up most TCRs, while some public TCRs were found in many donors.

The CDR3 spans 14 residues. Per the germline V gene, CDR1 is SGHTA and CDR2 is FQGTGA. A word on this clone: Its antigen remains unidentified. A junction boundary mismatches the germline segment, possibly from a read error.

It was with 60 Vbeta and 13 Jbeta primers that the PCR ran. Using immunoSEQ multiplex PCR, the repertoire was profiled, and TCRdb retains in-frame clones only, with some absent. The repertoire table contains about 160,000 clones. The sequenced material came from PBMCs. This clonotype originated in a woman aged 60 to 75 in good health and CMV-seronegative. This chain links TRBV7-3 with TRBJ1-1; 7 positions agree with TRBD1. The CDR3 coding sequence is TGTGCCGGCAGCTGGGGACAGAACAGGGCTGAAGCTTTCTTT. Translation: CAGSWGQNRAEAFF.